Presented here are 21 T cell receptor beta chains from one specimen sequenced in a study of blood T cells in healthy people across ages. PCR was performed a second time for about 6 to 11 cycles using a sample-barcoded 5' primer and a J-beta primer mix. From the 5' RACE reads, TCRdb called clonotypes with MiXCR, one entry per CDR3 protein. The sample lists about 1.6 million distinct CDR3 sequences; around 35% were seen once. The sample was blood. These TCRs come from a woman in her 30s in good health.

This clonotype came up a few times. The gene calls are TRBV20-1 and TRBJ2-3; 7 nucleotides match TRBD2. The CDR3 loop spans 17 amino acids. Per germline, CDR1 DFQATT and CDR2 SNEGSKA (reference sequence). V shed 6 bases, J shed 3 bases, and the junction held 18 bases outside the gene matches. Here the CDR3 DNA reads TGCAGTGCCAAAATAATTAAACCCGGGAGGACAACAGATACGCAGTATTTT. Translation gives CSAKIIKPGRTTDTQYF.

The rearrangement uses TRBV6-1 and TRBJ2-1, with D possibly called TRBD1 or TRBD2 (5 bases each). This CDR3 has 15 amino acids. The V end was cut by 4 bases, the J end by 5 bases, with 15 bases between. Looked up from germline, CDR1 is MNHNS and CDR2 is SASEGT. This CDR3 is CASSVTGTKNNEQFF. CDR3 coding DNA: TGTGCCAGCAGTGTTACCGGGACCAAGAACAATGAGCAGTTCTTC.

The genes are TRBV20-1 and TRBJ2-3; 10 bases are a match to TRBD2. The CDR3 length is 15 residues. Germline V gene lookup returns CDR1 DFQATT and CDR2 SNEGSKA (reference sequence). The ends lost 1 base at V and 2 bases at J; junction bases unmatched: 3. In DNA, the CDR3 is TGCAGTGCTAGAGCGACTAGCGGGTTCACAGATACGCAGTATTTT. Its protein is CSARATSGFTDTQYF.

V and J are TRBV27 and TRBJ1-1; D call uncertain. V lost 0 bases and J 5 bases, leaving 13 bases between the germline ends. Germline assignment: CDR1 MNHEY and CDR2 SMNVEV (reference sequence). The length of the CDR3 is 15 residues. CDR3: CASSLSGVRLTEAFF. In DNA form, the CDR3 reads TGTGCCAGCAGTTTATCCGGAGTCCGGCTTACTGAAGCTTTCTTT.

The chain employs TRBV5-8 and TRBJ2-5; D may correspond to TRBD1 or TRBD2 (5 bases each). CDR1 is SGHTS and CDR2 is YDEGEE in the germline V gene. The CDR3 consists of 15 residues. The V end lost 0 bases, the J end lost 9 bases, and 18 bases lay between the germline ends. The CDR3 protein is CASSLEGRPGTAQYF. The CDR3 DNA follows: TGTGCCAGCAGCTTGGAGGGACGGCCTGGGACGGCCCAGTACTTC.

This clonotype was detected many times. The V call is TRBV29-1, the J call TRBJ2-1; 9 nucleotides align to TRBD2. The CDR3 is 14 residues long. V was pared by 8 bases and J by 0 bases, with 5 bases of the junction left unmatched. Per germline, CDR1 SQVTM and CDR2 ANQGSEA. Written as DNA, the CDR3 is TGCAGCTCGATTAGCGGGAGCTCCTACAATGAGCAGTTCTTC. It translates to CSSISGSSYNEQFF.

This clonotype was recorded many times. At one boundary the junction diverges from the germline segment, which might be a read error. The chain links TRBV5-1 to TRBJ2-1, with no clear D. Germline values: CDR1 SGHRS, CDR2 YFSETQ. The CDR3 spans 11 residues. CDR3 residues: CASSLGNEQFF. As DNA, the CDR3 is TGTGCCAGCAGCTTAGGGAATGAGCAGTTCTTC.

The chain is built from TRBV28 and TRBJ2-5; 9 positions match TRBD1. The CDR3 runs 15 residues. V lost 5 bases, J lost 4 bases, and 8 bases stayed unmatched. CDR1 MDHEN and CDR2 SYDVKM come from the germline V gene. CDR3: CASSPNRGRGETQYF. The CDR3 nucleotides are TGTGCCAGCAGTCCTAACAGGGGGCGCGGAGAGACCCAGTACTTC.

This clonotype came up a few times. This chain uses TRBV6-5 with TRBJ2-3; TRBD2 might be the D (6 bases). This CDR3 region has 17 residues. V lost 8 bases and J 2 bases, leaving 23 bases between the germline ends. The germline V gene has CDR1 MNHEY and CDR2 SVGAGI. The CDR3 sequence: CASSPTTEGSFTDTQYF. The DNA of the CDR3 is TGTGCCAGCTCCCCAACGACGGAGGGATCGTTCACAGATACGCAGTATTTT.

This clonotype came up a few times. CDR3 bases: TGTGCCAGCAGTTTATGGGGAAGCTCCTACGAGCAGTACTTC. This encodes CASSLWGSSYEQYF. The chain joins TRBV27 to TRBJ2-7; no firm D call. Germline CDR1 MNHEY, CDR2 SMNVEV (reference sequence). With 1 base removed from V and 0 bases from J, the gap between germline ends came to 7 bases. The CDR3 covers 14 residues.

In this sample, this clonotype turned up a few times. A much larger clone is a single base away; this may be a read error. The chain is built from TRBV4-1 and TRBJ2-1, with 11 bases fitting TRBD2. TRBJ2-7 matches the DNA end more closely, so the J call is doubtful. Germline V CDR1 and CDR2: MGHRA, YSYEKL. The CDR3 runs to 14 residues. The CDR3 DNA sequence: TGCGCCAGCAGTGGGCTAGCGGGAGGCAATGAGCAGTACTTC. Translation: CASSGLAGGNEQYF.

The chain recombines TRBV6-1 with TRBJ2-7, with 7 bases matching TRBD1. This CDR3 has 13 amino acids. CDR1 MNHNS and CDR2 SASEGT come from the germline V gene. V shed 10 bases, J shed 1 base, and the junction held 7 bases outside the gene matches. Written as DNA, the CDR3 is TGTGCCACGAGACAGGGACCTTCCTACGAGCAGTACTTC. The encoded protein is CATRQGPSYEQYF.

The chain has TRBV12-3 or TRBV12-4 and TRBJ1-2, with D possibly TRBD1 on 6 matching bases. The CDR3 spans 15 residues. V lost 2 bases to trimming and J lost 8 bases, with 18 bases between them. The CDR3 is CASSLRRQDAFGYTF. CDR3 nucleotide sequence: TGTGCCAGCAGTTTAAGGCGACAGGACGCGTTCGGCTACACCTTC.

V usage is TRBV28 and J usage is TRBJ2-3; 8 positions agree with TRBD2. In germline, CDR1 is MDHEN, CDR2 SYDVKM. The junction had 13 bases not matched to a gene; V was cut back by 3 bases and J by 8 bases. This CDR3 is 16 amino acids long. The CDR3 nucleotides read TGTGCCAGCAGTTTTGAGGGACTAGGGGCTCACGGTACGCAGTATTTT. Protein sequence: CASSFEGLGAHGTQYF.

This clonotype was observed a handful of times. This chain uses TRBV20-1 with TRBJ1-1, with no clear D. The CDR3 totals 12 residues. V was shortened by 6 bases and J by 4 bases, with 12 bases between the two germline ends. Germline V gene sequence: CDR1 DFQATT, CDR2 SNEGSKA (reference sequence). CDR3 protein: CSAFWEGTEAFF. The CDR3 DNA reads as TGCAGTGCCTTCTGGGAAGGCACTGAAGCTTTCTTT.

The V gene is TRBV5-1, the J gene TRBJ2-7; tentative D call: TRBD2 (6 bases). The CDR3 is made up of 13 amino acids. The V end was cut by 7 bases, the J end by 6 bases, with 17 bases between. Germline-derived CDR1 and CDR2 are SGHRS and YFSETQ. CDR3 sequence reads: CASGRLGPREQYF. CDR3 coding DNA: TGCGCCAGCGGCCGACTAGGGCCTCGCGAGCAGTACTTC.

The chain is built from TRBV5-6 and TRBJ1-2, with D perhaps TRBD1 (5 bases). The CDR3 has 15 residues. Looked up from germline, CDR1 is SGHDT and CDR2 is YYEEEE. V was shortened by 2 bases and J by 2 bases, with 13 bases between the two germline ends. CDR3 coding DNA: TGTGCCAGCAGCTTACTCGGGGCAGGAAACTATGGCTACACCTTC. Residues: CASSLLGAGNYGYTF.

This clonotype came up a few times. This rearrangement joins TRBV15 to TRBJ2-7; 9 bases line up with TRBD1. CDR1 is LNHNV, CDR2 YYDKDF, per germline (reference sequence). Trimming at V came to 0 bases and at J to 9 bases, leaving 6 bases not matched to a gene. The CDR3 has 14 amino acids. The CDR3 nucleotides read TGTGCCACCAGCAGAGAGCGGGACAGGGTCCCGCAGTACTTC. This gives the protein CATSRERDRVPQYF.

The chain has TRBV3-1 and TRBJ2-3; D is ambiguous. Germline loops: CDR1 LGHDT, CDR2 YNNKEL (reference sequence). The CDR3 sequence is 14 residues long. V gave up 4 bases and J gave up 2 bases, with 10 bases separating them. The CDR3 nucleotides read TGTGCCAGCAGCCCCCGGGTAGACACAGATACGCAGTATTTT. Translating it yields CASSPRVDTDTQYF.

In this sample, this clonotype turned up many times. The chain has TRBV27 and TRBJ2-3, with 8 positions matching TRBD1. CDR1 and CDR2 from the germline V gene are MNHEY and SMNVEV (reference sequence). V lost 3 bases to trimming and J lost 6 bases; unmatched junction nucleotides: 8. The CDR3 spans 15 residues. CDR3 in amino acids: CASSLRQGAGDTQYF. In DNA, the CDR3 is TGTGCCAGCAGTTTGCGCCAGGGGGCAGGGGATACGCAGTATTTT.

There are a few counts of this clonotype. V gene TRBV20-1 combines with J gene TRBJ2-3, with TRBD2 matching over 11 bases. CDR3 size: 15 residues. The V and J ends lost 6 bases and 6 bases, in that order; junction bases with no gene match: 11. Germline values: CDR1 DFQATT, CDR2 SNEGSKA (reference sequence). The CDR3 region is CSAPPWTSGQDTQYF. Here the CDR3 DNA reads TGCAGTGCCCCGCCTTGGACTAGCGGGCAGGATACGCAGTATTTT.